The clone carrying this T cell receptor (beta chain) was picked up a small number of times. Its antigen is not identified. The data were obtained in a study of T cells after yellow fever vaccination. Overall study: Fractions of low cell number were prepared using SMART-Seq v4 Ultra Low Input. Study-wide points: A faster peak, day 5 versus 15, was reached by the weaker secondary response.

This CDR3 spans 16 amino acids. Trimming removed 1 base at V and 5 bases at J, with 16 bases between. Germline V CDR1 and CDR2: SGHTA, FQGNSA. 5'RACE template switching added a universal primer site and UMIs to TCR cDNA. TCRdb reprocessed the 5' RACE reads with MiXCR, giving one entry per CDR3 protein. The data contain around 320,000 distinct CDR3 sequences, less than 9.5% of them singletons. The sequenced sample was CD4+ T cells sorted from PBMCs, obtained 5 days after the yellow fever booster vaccination. The chain carries TRBV7-2 and TRBJ2-3; either TRBD1 or TRBD2 may fit D (6 bases each). This receptor was identified in a man aged 18 to 35 who received the YFV17D yellow fever vaccine. CDR3 protein: CASSLGGIGGIDTQYF. DNA of the CDR3: TGTGCCAGCAGCTTAGGGGGTATAGGGGGGATAGATACGCAGTATTTT.